The present T cell receptor beta chain was sequenced within a study of OX40 agonist ivuxolimab in advanced cancers. Whole-study context: The dose-escalation cohort had hepatocellular carcinoma, melanoma, renal cell or head and neck cancer.

Peripheral blood came from all dose cohorts at three timepoints. Notes on the study in general: Expanded clones were, on average, more numerous in CD8+ T cells than in CD4+. CD4+ and CD8+ blood T cells expanded clonally by week 6 at 0.1 to 3.0 mg/kg.

Notes on this clone: Its antigen remains unidentified.

V was cut by 4 bases and J by 2 bases, with 12 bases left in between. The CDR3 covers 14 residues. Germline CDR1 SGHDT, CDR2 YYEEEE. Clones were read by immunoSEQ multiplex PCR, and TCRdb kept only the in-frame ones, dropping some. The top ten hold approximately 2.5% of the sample, which has 50,000 to 65,000 clones, roughly 87% seen once. The sequence derives from an adult with an advanced solid tumor such as melanoma, head and neck, liver or kidney cancer. Sequenced material: CD4+ or CD8+ T cells sorted from blood, taken in a trial of the OX40 agonist ivuxolimab. The V gene is TRBV5-6, the J gene TRBJ2-5, with a weak D call TRBD1 (6 bases). CDR3 sequence (DNA): TGTGCCAGCAGCCCACAGGGTGGGCAAGAGACCCAGTACTTC. Protein sequence: CASSPQGGQETQYF.